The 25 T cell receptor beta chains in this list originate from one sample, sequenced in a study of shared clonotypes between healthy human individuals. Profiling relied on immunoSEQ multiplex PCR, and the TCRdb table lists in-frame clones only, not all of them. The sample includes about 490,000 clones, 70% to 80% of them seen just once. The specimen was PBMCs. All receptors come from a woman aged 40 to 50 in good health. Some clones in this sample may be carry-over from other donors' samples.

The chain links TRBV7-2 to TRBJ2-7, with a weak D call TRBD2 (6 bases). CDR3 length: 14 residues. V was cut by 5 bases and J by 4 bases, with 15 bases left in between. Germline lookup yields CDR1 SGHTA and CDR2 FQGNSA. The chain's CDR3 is CASSARLGSYEQYF. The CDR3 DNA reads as TGTGCCAGCAGCGCACGACTAGGAAGTTACGAGCAGTACTTC.

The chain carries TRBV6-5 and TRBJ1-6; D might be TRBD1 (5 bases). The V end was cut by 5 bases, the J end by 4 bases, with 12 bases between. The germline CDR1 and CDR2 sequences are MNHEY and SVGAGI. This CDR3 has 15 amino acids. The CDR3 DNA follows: TGTGCCAGCAGTCTAAGGACAAGATATAATTCACCCCTCCACTTT. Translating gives CASSLRTRYNSPLHF.

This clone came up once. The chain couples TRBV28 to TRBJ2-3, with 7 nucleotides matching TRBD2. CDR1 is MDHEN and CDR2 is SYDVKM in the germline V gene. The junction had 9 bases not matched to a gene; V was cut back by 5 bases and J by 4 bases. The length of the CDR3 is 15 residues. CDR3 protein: CASSPQGGRADTQYF. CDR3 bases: TGTGCCAGCAGTCCTCAGGGAGGGCGGGCAGATACGCAGTATTTT.

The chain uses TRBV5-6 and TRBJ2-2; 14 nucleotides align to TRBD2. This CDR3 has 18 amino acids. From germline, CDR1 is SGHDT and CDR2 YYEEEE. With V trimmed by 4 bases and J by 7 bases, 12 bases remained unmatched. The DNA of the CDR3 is TGTGCCAGCAGCCGGCTCGCGGGACTAGCGGGAGCGGTCGGGGAGCTGTTTTTT. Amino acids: CASSRLAGLAGAVGELFF.

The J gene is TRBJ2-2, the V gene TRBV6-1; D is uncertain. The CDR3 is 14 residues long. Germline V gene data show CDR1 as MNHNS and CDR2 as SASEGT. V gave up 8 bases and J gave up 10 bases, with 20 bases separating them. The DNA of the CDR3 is TGTGCCAGCTCCAGGTCCTACAGAGGTGAGGAGCTGTTTTTT. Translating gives CASSRSYRGEELFF.

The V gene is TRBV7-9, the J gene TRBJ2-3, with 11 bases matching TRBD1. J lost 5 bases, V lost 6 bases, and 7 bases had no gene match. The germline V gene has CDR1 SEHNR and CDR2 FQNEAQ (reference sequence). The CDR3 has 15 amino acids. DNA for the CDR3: TGTGCCAGCAGTCCCGGACAGGGGGCTGGAGATACGCAGTATTTT. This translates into CASSPGQGAGDTQYF.

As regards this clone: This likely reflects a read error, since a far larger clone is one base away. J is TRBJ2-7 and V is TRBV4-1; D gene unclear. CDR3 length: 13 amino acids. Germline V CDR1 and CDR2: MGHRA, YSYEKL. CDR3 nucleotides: TGCGCCAGCAGCCAAGTAGCTTACTACCAGCAGTACTTC. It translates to CASSQVAYYQQYF.

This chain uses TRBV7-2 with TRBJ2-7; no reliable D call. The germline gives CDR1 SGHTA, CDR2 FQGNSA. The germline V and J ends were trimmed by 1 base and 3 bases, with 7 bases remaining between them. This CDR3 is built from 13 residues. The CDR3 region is CASSLVASYEQYF. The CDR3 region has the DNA TGTGCCAGCAGCTTAGTTGCGAGCTACGAGCAGTACTTC.

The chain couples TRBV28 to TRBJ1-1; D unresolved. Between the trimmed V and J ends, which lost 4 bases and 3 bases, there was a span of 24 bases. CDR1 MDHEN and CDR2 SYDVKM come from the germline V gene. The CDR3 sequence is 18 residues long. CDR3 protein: CASSSRFSGRRGYTEAFF. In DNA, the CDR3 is TGTGCCAGCAGTTCCCGTTTTTCCGGCAGACGCGGGTACACTGAAGCTTTCTTT. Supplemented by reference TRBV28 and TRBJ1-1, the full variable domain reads DVKVTQSSRYLVKRTGEKVFLECVQDMDHENMFWYRQDPGLGLRLIYFSYDVKMKEKGDIPEGYSVSREKKERFSLILESASTNQTSMYLCASSSRFSGRRGYTEAFFGQGTRLTVV.

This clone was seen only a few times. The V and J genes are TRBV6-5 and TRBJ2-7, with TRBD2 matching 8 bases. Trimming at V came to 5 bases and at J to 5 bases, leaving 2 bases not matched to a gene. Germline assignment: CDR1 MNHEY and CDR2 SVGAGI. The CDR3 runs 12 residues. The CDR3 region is CASSRTSHEQYF. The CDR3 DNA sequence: TGTGCCAGCAGTCGGACTAGCCACGAGCAGTACTTC.

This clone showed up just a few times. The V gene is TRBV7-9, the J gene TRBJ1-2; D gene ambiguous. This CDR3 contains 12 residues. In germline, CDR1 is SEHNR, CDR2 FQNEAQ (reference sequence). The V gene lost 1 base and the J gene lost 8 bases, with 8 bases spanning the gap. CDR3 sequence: CASSLGVHGYTF. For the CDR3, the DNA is TGTGCCAGCAGCTTAGGGGTTCACGGCTACACCTTC.

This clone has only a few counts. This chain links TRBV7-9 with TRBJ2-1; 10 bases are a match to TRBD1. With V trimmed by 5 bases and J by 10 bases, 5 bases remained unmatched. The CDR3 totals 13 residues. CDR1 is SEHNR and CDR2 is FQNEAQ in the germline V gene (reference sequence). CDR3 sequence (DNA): TGTGCCAGCAGCCTCAGACAGGGGGCCGAGCAGTTCTTC. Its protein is CASSLRQGAEQFF. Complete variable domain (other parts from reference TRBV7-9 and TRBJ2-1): DTGVSQNPRHKITKRGQNVTFRCDPISEHNRLYWYRQTLGQGPEFLTYFQNEAQLEKSRLLSDRFSAERPKGSFSTLEIQRTEQGDSAMYLCASSLRQGAEQFFGPGTRLTVL.

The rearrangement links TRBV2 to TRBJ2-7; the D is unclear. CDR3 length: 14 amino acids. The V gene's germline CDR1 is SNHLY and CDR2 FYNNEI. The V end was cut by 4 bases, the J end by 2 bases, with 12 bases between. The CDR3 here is CASSVRRGTYEQYF. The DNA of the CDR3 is TGTGCCAGCAGTGTACGGCGAGGAACCTACGAGCAGTACTTC.

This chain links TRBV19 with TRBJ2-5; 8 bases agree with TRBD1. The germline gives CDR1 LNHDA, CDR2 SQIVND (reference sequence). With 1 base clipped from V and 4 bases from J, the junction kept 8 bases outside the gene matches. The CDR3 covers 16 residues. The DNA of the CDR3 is TGTGCCAGTAGTATAGTAGGAGGACAGGGTTTAGAGACCCAGTACTTC. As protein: CASSIVGGQGLETQYF.

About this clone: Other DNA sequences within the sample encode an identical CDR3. CDR3 region: CASSPMGNTEAFF. The CDR3 DNA is TGTGCCAGCTCACCAATGGGAAACACTGAAGCTTTCTTT. The chain carries TRBV18 and TRBJ1-1, with no clear D. V lost 2 bases and J 2 bases, leaving 6 bases between the germline ends. Germline CDR1 and CDR2: KGHSH and LQKENI. This CDR3 is built from 13 residues.

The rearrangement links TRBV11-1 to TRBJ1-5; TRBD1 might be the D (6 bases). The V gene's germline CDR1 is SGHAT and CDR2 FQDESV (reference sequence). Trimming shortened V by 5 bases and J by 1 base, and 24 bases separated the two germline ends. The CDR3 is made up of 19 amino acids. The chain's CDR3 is CASSTTSTGAPDSNQPQHF. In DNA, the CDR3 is TGTGCCAGCAGCACCACGTCGACAGGCGCCCCCGACAGCAATCAGCCCCAGCATTTT. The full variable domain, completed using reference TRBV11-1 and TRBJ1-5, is EAEVAQSPRYKITEKSQAVAFWCDPISGHATLYWYRQILGQGPELLVQFQDESVVDDSQLPKDRFSAERLKGVDSTLKIQPAELGDSAMYLCASSTTSTGAPDSNQPQHFGDGTRLSIL.

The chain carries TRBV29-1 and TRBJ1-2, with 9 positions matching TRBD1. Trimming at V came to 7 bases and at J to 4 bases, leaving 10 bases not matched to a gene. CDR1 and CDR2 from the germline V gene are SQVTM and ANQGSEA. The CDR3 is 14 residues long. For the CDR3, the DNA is TGCAGCGGTCTAGCCGGGACAGGGTCCTATGGCTACACCTTC. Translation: CSGLAGTGSYGYTF. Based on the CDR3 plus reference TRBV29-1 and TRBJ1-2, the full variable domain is SAVISQKPSRDICQRGTSLTIQCQVDSQVTMMFWYRQQPGQSLTLIATANQGSEATYESGFVIDKFPISRPNLTFSTLTVSNMSPEDSSIYLCSGLAGTGSYGYTFGSGTRLTVV.

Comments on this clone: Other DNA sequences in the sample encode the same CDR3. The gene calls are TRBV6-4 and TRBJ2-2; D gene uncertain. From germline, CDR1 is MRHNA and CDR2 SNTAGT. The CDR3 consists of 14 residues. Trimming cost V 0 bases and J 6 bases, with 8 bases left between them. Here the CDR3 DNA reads TGTGCCAGCAGTGACTCCGTGGGATCCGGGGAGCTGTTTTTT. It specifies CASSDSVGSGELFF.

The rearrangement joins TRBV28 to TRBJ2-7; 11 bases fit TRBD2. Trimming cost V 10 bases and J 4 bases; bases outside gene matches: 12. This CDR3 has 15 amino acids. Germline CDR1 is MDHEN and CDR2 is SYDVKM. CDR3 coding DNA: TGTGCCACCCAACTCCCGTCTAGCGGGAGGTACGAGCAGTACTTC. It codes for CATQLPSSGRYEQYF.

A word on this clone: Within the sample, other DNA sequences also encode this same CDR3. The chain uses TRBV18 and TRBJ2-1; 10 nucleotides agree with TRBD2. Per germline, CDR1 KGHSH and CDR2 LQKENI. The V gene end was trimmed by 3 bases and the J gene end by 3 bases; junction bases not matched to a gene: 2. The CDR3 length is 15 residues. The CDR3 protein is CASSPGLADYNEQFF. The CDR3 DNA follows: TGTGCCAGCTCACCCGGACTAGCGGACTACAATGAGCAGTTCTTC.

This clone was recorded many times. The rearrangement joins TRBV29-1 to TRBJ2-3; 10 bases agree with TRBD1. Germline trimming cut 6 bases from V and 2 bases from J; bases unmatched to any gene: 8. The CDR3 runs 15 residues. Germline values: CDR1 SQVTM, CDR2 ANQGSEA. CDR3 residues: CSVPPGTGDTDTQYF. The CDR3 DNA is TGCAGCGTCCCCCCCGGGACAGGGGACACAGATACGCAGTATTTT.

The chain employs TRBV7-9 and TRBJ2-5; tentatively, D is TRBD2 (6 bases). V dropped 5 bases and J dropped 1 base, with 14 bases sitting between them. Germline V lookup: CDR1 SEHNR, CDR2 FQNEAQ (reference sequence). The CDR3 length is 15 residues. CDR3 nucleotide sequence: TGTGCCAGCAGCCTACCCATGGGACTCCAAGAGACCCAGTACTTC. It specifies CASSLPMGLQETQYF.

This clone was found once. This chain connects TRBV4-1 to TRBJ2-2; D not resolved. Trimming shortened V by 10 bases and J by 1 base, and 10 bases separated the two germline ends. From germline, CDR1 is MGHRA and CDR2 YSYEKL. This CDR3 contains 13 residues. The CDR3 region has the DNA TGCGCCACTTTGGACCAGAACACCGGGGAGCTGTTTTTT. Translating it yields CATLDQNTGELFF.

This CDR3 reads CASSLTTGYYGYTF. CDR3 nucleotides: TGTGCCAGCAGCTTGACTACAGGCTACTATGGCTACACCTTC. The J gene is TRBJ1-2, the V gene TRBV7-9, with D perhaps TRBD1 (5 bases). The CDR3 is 14 residues long. The germline gives CDR1 SEHNR, CDR2 FQNEAQ (reference sequence). V lost 3 bases to trimming and J lost 3 bases, with 11 bases between them.

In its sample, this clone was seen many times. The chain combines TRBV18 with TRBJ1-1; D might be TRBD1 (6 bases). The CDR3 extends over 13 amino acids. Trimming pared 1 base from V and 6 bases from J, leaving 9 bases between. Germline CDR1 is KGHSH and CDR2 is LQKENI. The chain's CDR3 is CASSPRTDPEAFF. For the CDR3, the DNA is TGTGCCAGCTCACCACGGACAGACCCTGAAGCTTTCTTT.